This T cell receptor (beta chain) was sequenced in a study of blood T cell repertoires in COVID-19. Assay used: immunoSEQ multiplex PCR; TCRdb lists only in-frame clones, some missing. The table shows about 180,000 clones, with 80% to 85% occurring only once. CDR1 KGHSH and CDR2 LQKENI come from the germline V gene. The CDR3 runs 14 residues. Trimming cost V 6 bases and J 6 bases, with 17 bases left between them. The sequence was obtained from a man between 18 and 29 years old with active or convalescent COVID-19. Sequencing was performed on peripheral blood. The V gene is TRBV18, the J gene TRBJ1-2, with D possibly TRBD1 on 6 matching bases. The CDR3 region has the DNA TGTGCCAGCTCCCCAAACAGGGATAGAAATGGCTACACCTTC. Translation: CASSPNRDRNGYTF. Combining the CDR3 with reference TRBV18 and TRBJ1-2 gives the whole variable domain NAGVMQNPRHLVRRRGQEARLRCSPMKGHSHVYWYRQLPEEGLKFMVYLQKENIIDESGMPKERFSAEFPKEGPSILRIQQVVRGDSAAYFCASSPNRDRNGYTFGSGTRLTVV.